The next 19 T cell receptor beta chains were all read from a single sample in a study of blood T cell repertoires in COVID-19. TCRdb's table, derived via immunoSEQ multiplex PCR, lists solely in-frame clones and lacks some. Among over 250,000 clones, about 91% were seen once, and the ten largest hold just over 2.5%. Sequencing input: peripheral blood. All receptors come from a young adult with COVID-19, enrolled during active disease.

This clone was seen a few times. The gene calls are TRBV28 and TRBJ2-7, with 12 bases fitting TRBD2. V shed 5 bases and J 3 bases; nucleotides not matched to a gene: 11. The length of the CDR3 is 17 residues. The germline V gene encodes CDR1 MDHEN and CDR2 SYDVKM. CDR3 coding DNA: TGTGCCAGCAGTCTTAGCTTGGTGACTAGCGGGAGCTACGAGCAGTACTTC. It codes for CASSLSLVTSGSYEQYF.

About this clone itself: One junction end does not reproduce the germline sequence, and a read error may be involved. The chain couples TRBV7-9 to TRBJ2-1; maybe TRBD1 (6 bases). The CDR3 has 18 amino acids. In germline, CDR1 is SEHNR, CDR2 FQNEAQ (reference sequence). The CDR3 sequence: CASSLFTSGLEGENGQFF. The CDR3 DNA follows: TGTGCCAGCAGCTTATTCACGTCGGGGCTAGAGGGGGAAAATGGGCAGTTCTTC. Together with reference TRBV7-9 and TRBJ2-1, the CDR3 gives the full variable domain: DTGVSQNPRHKITKRGQNVTFRCDPISEHNRLYWYRQTLGQGPEFLTYFQNEAQLEKSRLLSDRFSAERPKGSFSTLEIQRTEQGDSAMYLCASSLFTSGLEGENGQFFGPGTRLTVL.

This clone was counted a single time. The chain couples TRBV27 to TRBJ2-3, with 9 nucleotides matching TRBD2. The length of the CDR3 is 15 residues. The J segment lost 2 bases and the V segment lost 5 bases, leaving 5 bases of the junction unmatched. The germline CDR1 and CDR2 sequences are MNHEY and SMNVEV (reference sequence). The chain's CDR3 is CASSTPSGDTDTQYF. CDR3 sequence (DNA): TGTGCCAGCAGTACTCCTAGCGGGGACACAGATACGCAGTATTTT.

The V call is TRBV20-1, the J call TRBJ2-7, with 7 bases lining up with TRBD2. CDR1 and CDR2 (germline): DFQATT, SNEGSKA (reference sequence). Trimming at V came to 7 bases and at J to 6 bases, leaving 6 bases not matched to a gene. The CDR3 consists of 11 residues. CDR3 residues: CSDRTRFEQYF. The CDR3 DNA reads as TGCAGTGACCGGACTAGATTCGAGCAGTACTTC.

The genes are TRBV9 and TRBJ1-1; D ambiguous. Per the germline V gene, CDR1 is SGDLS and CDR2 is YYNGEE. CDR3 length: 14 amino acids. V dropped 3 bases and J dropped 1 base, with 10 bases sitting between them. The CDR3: CASSATSQNTEAFF. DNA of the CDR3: TGTGCCAGCAGCGCCACATCTCAGAACACTGAAGCTTTCTTT.

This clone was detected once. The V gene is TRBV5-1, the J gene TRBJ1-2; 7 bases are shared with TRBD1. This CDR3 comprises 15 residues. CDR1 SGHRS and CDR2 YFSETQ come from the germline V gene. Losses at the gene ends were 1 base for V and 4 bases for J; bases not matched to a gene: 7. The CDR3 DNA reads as TGCGCCAGCAGCTTGAGACAGGGAGTAAGCTATGGCTACACCTTC. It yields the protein CASSLRQGVSYGYTF. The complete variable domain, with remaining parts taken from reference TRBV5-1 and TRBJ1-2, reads KAGVTQTPRYLIKTRGQQVTLSCSPISGHRSVSWYQQTPGQGLQFLFEYFSETQRNKGNFPGRFSGRQFSNSRSEMNVSTLELGDSALYLCASSLRQGVSYGYTFGSGTRLTVV.

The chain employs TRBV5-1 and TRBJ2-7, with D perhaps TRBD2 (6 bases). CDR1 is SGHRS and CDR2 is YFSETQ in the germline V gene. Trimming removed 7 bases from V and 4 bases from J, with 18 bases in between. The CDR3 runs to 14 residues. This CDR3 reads CASYSGTGEYEQYF. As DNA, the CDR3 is TGCGCCAGCTATTCGGGGACGGGGGAGTACGAGCAGTACTTC.

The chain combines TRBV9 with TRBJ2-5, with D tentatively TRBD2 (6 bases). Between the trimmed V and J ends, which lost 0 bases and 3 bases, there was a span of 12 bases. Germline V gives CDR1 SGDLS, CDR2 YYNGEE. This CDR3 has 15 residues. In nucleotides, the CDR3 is TGTGCCAGCAGCGTAGCCGGGACTGGGGAAGAGACCCAGTACTTC. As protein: CASSVAGTGEETQYF.

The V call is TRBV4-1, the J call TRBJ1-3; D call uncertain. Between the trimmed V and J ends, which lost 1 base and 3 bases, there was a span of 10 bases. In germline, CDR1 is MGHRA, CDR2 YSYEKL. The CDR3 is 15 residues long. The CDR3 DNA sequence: TGCGCCAGCAGCCAAGGGGCATTTGTTGGAAACACCATATATTTT. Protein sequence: CASSQGAFVGNTIYF.

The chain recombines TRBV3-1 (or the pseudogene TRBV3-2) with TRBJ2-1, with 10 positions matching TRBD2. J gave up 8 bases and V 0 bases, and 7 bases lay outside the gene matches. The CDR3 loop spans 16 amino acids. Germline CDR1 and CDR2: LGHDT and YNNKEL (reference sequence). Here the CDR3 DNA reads TGTGCCAGCAGCCAAGAGTCGTGGACTAGCGGCGATGAGCAGTTCTTC. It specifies CASSQESWTSGDEQFF.

CDR3 sequence: CASSVGLALTGELFF. CDR3 sequence (DNA): TGTGCCAGTAGTGTGGGACTAGCGTTGACCGGGGAGCTGTTTTTT. This rearrangement joins TRBV19 to TRBJ2-2, with TRBD2 matching 10 bases. The CDR3 is 15 residues long. Germline-derived CDR1 and CDR2 are LNHDA and SQIVND (reference sequence). The junction had 5 bases not matched to a gene; V was cut back by 5 bases and J by 5 bases.

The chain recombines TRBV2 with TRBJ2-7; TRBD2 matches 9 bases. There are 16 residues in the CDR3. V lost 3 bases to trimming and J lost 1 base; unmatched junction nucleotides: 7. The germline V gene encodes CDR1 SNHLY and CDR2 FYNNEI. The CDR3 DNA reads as TGTGCCAGCAGTGATAGGGCTAGCGGGGTTTCCTACGAGCAGTACTTC. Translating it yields CASSDRASGVSYEQYF. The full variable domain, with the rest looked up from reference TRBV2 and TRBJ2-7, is EPEVTQTPSHQVTQMGQEVILRCVPISNHLYFYWYRQILGQKVEFLVSFYNNEISEKSEIFDDQFSVERPDGSNFTLKIRSTKLEDSAMYFCASSDRASGVSYEQYFGPGTRLTVT.

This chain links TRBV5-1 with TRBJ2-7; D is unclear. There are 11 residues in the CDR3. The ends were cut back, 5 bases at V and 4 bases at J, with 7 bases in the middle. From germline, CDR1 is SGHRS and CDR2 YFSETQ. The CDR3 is CASRREYEQYF. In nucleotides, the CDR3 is TGCGCCAGCAGGAGAGAGTACGAGCAGTACTTC.

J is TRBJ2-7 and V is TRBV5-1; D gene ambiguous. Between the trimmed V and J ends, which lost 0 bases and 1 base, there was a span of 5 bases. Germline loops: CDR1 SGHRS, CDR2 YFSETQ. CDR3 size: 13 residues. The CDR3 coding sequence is TGCGCCAGCAGCTTGGTCCCGTCCTACGAGCAGTACTTC. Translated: CASSLVPSYEQYF.

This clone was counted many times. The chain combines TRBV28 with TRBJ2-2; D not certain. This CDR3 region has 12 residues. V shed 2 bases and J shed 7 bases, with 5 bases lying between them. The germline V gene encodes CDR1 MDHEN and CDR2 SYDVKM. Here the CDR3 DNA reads TGTGCCAGCAGTTTAGTCAGCGGGGAGCTGTTTTTT. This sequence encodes CASSLVSGELFF.

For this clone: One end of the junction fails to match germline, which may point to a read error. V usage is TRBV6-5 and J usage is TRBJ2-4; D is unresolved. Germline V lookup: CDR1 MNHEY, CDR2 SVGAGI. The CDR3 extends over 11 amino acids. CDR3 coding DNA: TGTGCAGAACTAACGAGGCATAAGGCGGACTTC. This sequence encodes CAELTRHKADF.

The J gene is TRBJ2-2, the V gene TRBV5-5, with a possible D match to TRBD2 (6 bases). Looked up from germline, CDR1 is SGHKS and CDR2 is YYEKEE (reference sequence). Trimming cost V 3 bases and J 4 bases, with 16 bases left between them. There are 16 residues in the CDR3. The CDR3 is CASSYGPGTFTGELFF. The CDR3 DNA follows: TGTGCCAGCAGCTACGGACCGGGGACTTTCACCGGGGAGCTGTTTTTT.

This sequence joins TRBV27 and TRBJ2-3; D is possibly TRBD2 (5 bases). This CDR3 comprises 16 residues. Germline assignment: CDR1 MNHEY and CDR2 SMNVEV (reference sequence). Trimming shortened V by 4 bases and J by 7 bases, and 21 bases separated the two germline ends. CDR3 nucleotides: TGTGCCAGCAGTTGTGGGAGAACTAGAGCGTTTTATACGCAGTATTTT. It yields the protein CASSCGRTRAFYTQYF.

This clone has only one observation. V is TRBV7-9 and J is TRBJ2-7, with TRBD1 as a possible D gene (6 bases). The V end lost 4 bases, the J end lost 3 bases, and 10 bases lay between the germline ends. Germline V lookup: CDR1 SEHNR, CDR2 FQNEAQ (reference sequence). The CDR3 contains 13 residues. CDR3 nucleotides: TGTGCCAGCAGCTCGGGACATGTCTACGAGCAGTACTTC. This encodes CASSSGHVYEQYF.